These 9 T cell receptor beta chains were all obtained from the same sample, sequenced in a study of shared clonotypes between healthy human individuals. Sequenced by immunoSEQ multiplex PCR; TCRdb stores in-frame clones only, minus some. The table lists about 460,000 clones, roughly three quarters of them singletons. Input material: PBMCs. These receptors came from a middle-aged woman in good health. Some clones in this sample may be carry-over from other donors' samples.

As to this clone: Since a far larger clone is one base different, this is likely a read error. The chain employs TRBV9 and TRBJ2-5; D may match TRBD1 or TRBD2 (5 bases each). This CDR3 has 13 amino acids. The V gene's germline CDR1 is SGDLS and CDR2 YYNGEE. V was shortened by 2 bases and J by 5 bases, with 10 bases between the two germline ends. CDR3 bases: TGTGCCAGCAGCGTCCAGGGCGGGGAGACCCAGTACTTC. This gives the protein CASSVQGGETQYF.

In its sample, this clone was seen a few times. This chain connects TRBV7-6 to TRBJ1-1; TRBD1 aligns across 8 bases. The CDR3 contains 14 residues. Germline V lookup: CDR1 SGHVS, CDR2 FNYEAQ. V gave up 2 bases and J gave up 1 base; unmatched junction bases: 0. The CDR3 protein is CASSLQGANTEAFF. CDR3 nucleotides: TGTGCCAGCAGCTTACAGGGGGCGAACACTGAAGCTTTCTTT.

Worth noting for this clone: It may be a read error: a sequence one base away is much more abundant. The chain couples TRBV10-2 to TRBJ2-7, with 8 positions matching TRBD2. From germline, CDR1 is WSHSY and CDR2 SAAADI. The CDR3 is 13 residues long. Trimming took 8 bases from V and 6 from J; bases not matched to a gene: 9. The CDR3 nucleotides are TGCGCCAGCCGTGTAGCGGGAAGCAGCGAGCAGTACTTC. Translating gives CASRVAGSSEQYF.

On this clone: A read error likely explains this, since a far larger clone differs by one base. The chain has TRBV5-6 and TRBJ1-1; 7 bases line up with TRBD1. The CDR3 totals 15 residues. Per the germline V gene, CDR1 is SGHDT and CDR2 is YYEEEE. The junction had 14 bases not matched to a gene; V was cut back by 5 bases and J by 7 bases. CDR3: CASSPGPQGDVEAFF. The CDR3 DNA follows: TGTGCCAGCAGTCCCGGGCCCCAGGGGGATGTTGAAGCTTTCTTT.

As DNA, the CDR3 is TGCAGCGTTGTAGCTGAAGAGACCCAGTACTTC. This gives the protein CSVVAEETQYF. The gene calls are TRBV29-1 and TRBJ2-5, with no clear D. CDR3 length: 11 residues. The germline V gene encodes CDR1 SQVTM and CDR2 ANQGSEA. Trimming stripped 4 bases from V and 3 bases from J, with 6 bases between.

This clone was seen a few times. This chain uses TRBV9 with TRBJ2-7, with 11 bases fitting TRBD1. The germline gives CDR1 SGDLS, CDR2 YYNGEE. CDR3 length equals 14 residues. V dropped 3 bases and J dropped 7; count of bases not matched to a gene: 6. The CDR3 reads CASSAGQGAWEQYF. CDR3 in DNA: TGTGCCAGCAGCGCCGGACAGGGGGCTTGGGAGCAGTACTTC.

The V gene is TRBV7-2, the J gene TRBJ1-2; D is unresolved. There are 16 residues in the CDR3. Germline CDR1 SGHTA, CDR2 FQGNSA. The ends were cut back, 1 base at V and 0 bases at J, with 12 bases in the middle. The chain's CDR3 is CASSLGGGKSNYGYTF. As DNA, the CDR3 is TGTGCCAGCAGCTTAGGGGGAGGGAAGTCTAACTATGGCTACACCTTC.

To note about this clone: The likely explanation is a read error, given a far larger clone one base away. The chain employs TRBV5-4 and TRBJ1-4, with TRBD1 matching 9 bases. The germline V gene encodes CDR1 SGHNT and CDR2 YYREEE (reference sequence). The CDR3 consists of 18 residues. This chain's CDR3 is CAGSAGTGHFATNEKLFF. CDR3 DNA: TGTGCCGGCAGCGCAGGGACAGGGCATTTTGCAACTAATGAAAAACTGTTTTTT.

Concerning this clone itself: This likely reflects a read error, since a far larger clone is one base away. The chain couples TRBV7-2 to TRBJ2-7, with unresolved D. Germline-derived CDR1 and CDR2 are SGHTA and FQGNSA. The CDR3 covers 13 residues. The CDR3 here is CVSSSGESYEQYF. The DNA for the CDR3 is TGTGTCAGCAGCTCTGGAGAGTCCTACGAGCAGTACTTC.